The source of this T cell receptor (beta chain) is a study of vaccination effects on CD4 cells after COVID-19. Trimming left V 1 base short and J 3 bases short, with 0 bases between. The CDR3 totals 11 residues. Comment on this clone: Its target is not known.

The table came from immunoSEQ multiplex PCR; TCRdb's copy has only in-frame clones and leaves some out. The sample yields 30,000 to 40,000 clones, approximately 77% seen once. The authors isolated CD4+ T cells after roughly 10 days of culture. The infection with SARS-CoV-2 (confirmed by PCR) occurred in this person between March and December 2020. The cohort was immunized with two doses of either the BNT162b2 or mRNA-1273 vaccine. Sequencing used CD4+ T cells from PBMCs cultured without peptide, obtained after COVID-19 vaccination. This rearrangement joins TRBV12-3 or TRBV12-4 to TRBJ2-5; D call uncertain. This clonotype was obtained from a human donor who had a prior SARS-CoV-2 infection. CDR3 nucleotide sequence: TGTGCCAGCAGTTTAGAAGAGACCCAGTACTTC. Translation gives CASSLEETQYF.